This T cell receptor (beta chain) was captured by sequencing in a study of neoadjuvant anti-PD-1 for oral cavity cancer. Regarding time point: after neoadjuvant nivolumab, at surgical resection. Points from the study as a whole: Treg/Th17 ratio rose with pretreatment blood and fell with post-treatment tumor TCRbeta clonality.

Only in-frame clones appear in the TCRdb table, and some are missing; sequencing was by immunoSEQ multiplex PCR. The sample consists of approximately 13,000 clones, around 80% of them appearing once. In this sample, this clone turned up a few times. Its target is not known. Germline assignment: CDR1 MGHRA and CDR2 YSYEKL. Trimming cost V 3 bases and J 2 bases, with 13 bases left between them. This CDR3 has 15 amino acids. Sequencing was performed on PBMCs, taken after nivolumab (anti-PD-1) treatment. The V gene is TRBV4-1, the J gene TRBJ2-5; D unclear. The receptor was isolated from a person between 40 and 85 years old with oral cavity squamous cell carcinoma. CDR3 residues: CASSQATKAQETQYF. The DNA of the CDR3 is TGCGCCAGCAGCCAGGCGACAAAAGCGCAAGAGACCCAGTACTTC.